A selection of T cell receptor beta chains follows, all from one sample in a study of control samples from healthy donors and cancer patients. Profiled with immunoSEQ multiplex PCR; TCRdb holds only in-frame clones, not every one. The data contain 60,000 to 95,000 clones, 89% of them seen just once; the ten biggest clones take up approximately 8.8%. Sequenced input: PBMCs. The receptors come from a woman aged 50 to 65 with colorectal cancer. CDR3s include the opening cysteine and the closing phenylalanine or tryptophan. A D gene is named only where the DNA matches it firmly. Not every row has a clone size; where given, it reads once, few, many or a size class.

TGTGCCAGCAGCTGGCCGGGACGTAGCCTTTATGGCTACACCTTC	CASSWPGRSLYGYTF	NA	NA	TRBJ1-2	TRBV5-8
TGTGCCAGCAGCCCAGACAGGGGCTACAATGAGCAGTTCTTC	CASSPDRGYNEQFF	TRBD1	NA	TRBJ2-1	TRBV7-3
TGCGCCAGCAGCTCGAGGGCGGTGGGCGACGGTTACACTGAAGCTTTCTTT	CASSSRAVGDGYTEAFF	NA	NA	TRBJ1-1	TRBV5-1
TGTGCCAGCAGTATAGAGGTGAACACTGAAGCTTTCTTT	CASSIEVNTEAFF	NA	NA	TRBJ1-1	TRBV5-8
TGTGCCAGCAGCTTGGGACAGGGGGGTTCACCCCTCCACTTT	CASSLGQGGSPLHF	TRBD1	few	TRBJ1-6	TRBV11-1
TGTGCCAGCAGGGTAGGGACGAATGAGCAGTTCTTC	CASRVGTNEQFF	NA	NA	TRBJ2-1	TRBV2
TGTGCCAGCAGCCGTGACGGACAGGGAAACATTCAGTACTTC	CASSRDGQGNIQYF	TRBD1	NA	TRBJ2-4	TRBV6-2/TRBV6-3
TGTGCCAGCAGCTCAAGGGCCACCTCGTCGGATGGCTACACCTTC	CASSSRATSSDGYTF	NA	NA	TRBJ1-2	TRBV5-5
TGTGCCAGTAGTTCCAAGGGCCTCTCCTACAATGAGCAGTTCTTC	CASSSKGLSYNEQFF	NA	NA	TRBJ2-1	TRBV19
TGTGCCAGCAGTTACGCGGGGGGTCCCACAGATACGCAGTATTTT	CASSYAGGPTDTQYF	TRBD2	NA	TRBJ2-3	TRBV6-2/TRBV6-3
TGTGCCAGCAGTTATAACCTGGGACAGGGGGCGTCCGATACGCAGTATTTT	CASSYNLGQGASDTQYF	TRBD1	NA	TRBJ2-3	TRBV6-2/TRBV6-3
TGTGCCAGCAGCCCGGGACACGGCACAGATACGCAGTATTTT	CASSPGHGTDTQYF	NA	once	TRBJ2-3	TRBV7-3
TGTGCCAGCAGTTCGCAAGGAGTATCTTCACCCCTCCACTTT	CASSSQGVSSPLHF	NA	NA	TRBJ1-6	TRBV6-2/TRBV6-3
TGTGCCAGCAGCACCCCCGGGACAGGGTTCGGGCAGTTCTTC	CASSTPGTGFGQFF	TRBD1	NA	TRBJ2-1	TRBV28
TGTGCCAGCAGCTTAGCCGACAGGGCTAATTCACCCCTCCACTTT	CASSLADRANSPLHF	TRBD1	once	TRBJ1-6	TRBV7-8
TGTGCCGGCAGCTTATTTCGACAGGCGAACACCGGGGAGCTGTTTTTT	CAGSLFRQANTGELFF	NA	NA	TRBJ2-2	TRBV5-5
TGCGCCAGCAGTGACACCAAAGGAATGAACACTGAAGCTTTCTTT	CASSDTKGMNTEAFF	NA	NA	TRBJ1-1	TRBV10-1
TGTGCCAGCAGCCGGACCCAGACCGGGGAGCTGTTTTTT	CASSRTQTGELFF	NA	NA	TRBJ2-2	TRBV3-1/TRBV3-2
TGTGCCAGCAGCCAAGATCCGTCAGGGGGCTTAGATGAGCAGTTCTTC	CASSQDPSGGLDEQFF	TRBD1	NA	TRBJ2-1	TRBV3-1/TRBV3-2
TGTGCCAGCAGCTTGGGTGGGATCACTGAAGCTTTCTTT	CASSLGGITEAFF	NA	NA	TRBJ1-1	TRBV7-8
TGTGCCAGCAGTTTTATGGCCGATATTGGACCTGCTAACTATGGCTACACCTTC	CASSFMADIGPANYGYTF	NA	NA	TRBJ1-2	TRBV28
TGTGCCAGCAGCTTCGGGACAGGGCGATTTGGAAACACCATATATTTT	CASSFGTGRFGNTIYF	TRBD1	few	TRBJ1-3	TRBV13
TGCGCCAGCAGCTTGGCTTCGGGGCTAACAGATACGCAGTATTTT	CASSLASGLTDTQYF	NA	NA	TRBJ2-3	TRBV5-1
TGTGCCAGCAGTGGGACTAGCGGGGGGTTGGAGACCCAGTACTTC	CASSGTSGGLETQYF	TRBD2	NA	TRBJ2-5	TRBV27
TGTGCCAGCAGTAATAGCGGGGGGCACACAGATACGCAGTATTTT	CASSNSGGHTDTQYF	TRBD2	NA	TRBJ2-3	TRBV28
TGCGCCAGCAGCTTTCAGGGGTTTGGGACTGAAGCTTTCTTT	CASSFQGFGTEAFF	NA	NA	TRBJ1-1	TRBV5-1
TGTGCTAGTGGTTTCAGGGAAAATTCACCCCTCCACTTT	CASGFRENSPLHF	NA	NA	TRBJ1-6	TRBV12-5
TGTGCCAGCAGTTCGGGAACTGAAGCTTTCTTT	CASSSGTEAFF	NA	NA	TRBJ1-1	TRBV6-5
TGTGCCAGCAGCTTTTCGGTCTATGGGGGGCGCACGACTGAAGCTTTCTTT	CASSFSVYGGRTTEAFF	NA	NA	TRBJ1-1	TRBV7-2
TGCAGTGCTAGTAAACAGGTGCCCCCCACTGAAGCTTTCTTT	CSASKQVPPTEAFF	NA	NA	TRBJ1-1	TRBV20-1
TGTGCCAGCGGAACCCCTCAGGGGGCGCGTGAATTAGGCTACACCTTC	CASGTPQGARELGYTF	TRBD1	NA	TRBJ1-2	TRBV28
TGTGCCAGCTCGTCGGGGAACACCGGGGAGCTGTTTTTT	CASSSGNTGELFF	NA	NA	TRBJ2-2	TRBV18
TGTGCCAGCACCACGGGACAGGTTAATTCACCCCTCCACTTT	CASTTGQVNSPLHF	TRBD1	NA	TRBJ1-6	TRBV7-8
TGCGCCAGCAGCTCCGACATGGTTTCACCCCTCCACTTT	CASSSDMVSPLHF	NA	NA	TRBJ1-6	TRBV5-1
TGTGCCACCAGTGATTTAAAGGGGTATAAAGACAGTTCCTATGGCTACACCTTC	CATSDLKGYKDSSYGYTF	NA	NA	TRBJ1-2	TRBV24-1
TGTGCCAGCAGCTCCCGTTCCAGAGGGGCAGAAGAGACCCAGTACTTC	CASSSRSRGAEETQYF	NA	NA	TRBJ2-5	TRBV9
TGTGCCAGCAGTCTTATGAACACTGAAGCTTTCTTT	CASSLMNTEAFF	NA	NA	TRBJ1-1	TRBV12-3/TRBV12-4
TGTGCCAGTAGGGATCGAAACACTGAAGCTTTCTTT	CASRDRNTEAFF	NA	NA	TRBJ1-1	TRBV19
TGTGCCAGCAGCTCTAGCGGGGGGGCATATGAGCAGTTCTTC	CASSSSGGAYEQFF	TRBD2	once	TRBJ2-1	TRBV7-2
TGTGCCAGCAGCCAAGTTCTGGGGGGGGGCCTCGAGACCCAGTACTTC	CASSQVLGGGLETQYF	NA	NA	TRBJ2-5	TRBV3-1/TRBV3-2
TGCGCCAGCAGCTTGGAGTACGGGAGCACCGGGGAGCTGTTTTTT	CASSLEYGSTGELFF	NA	NA	TRBJ2-2	TRBV5-1
TGTGCCAGCTCAGGGAACACTGAAGCTTTCTTT	CASSGNTEAFF	NA	NA	TRBJ1-1	TRBV18
TGTGCCAGCAGTTATGAAATGTCTAGCACAGATACGCAGTATTTT	CASSYEMSSTDTQYF	NA	NA	TRBJ2-3	TRBV2
TGTGCCAGCAGCTTCCTGAGCGGGGACAATGAGCAGTTCTTC	CASSFLSGDNEQFF	TRBD2	NA	TRBJ2-1	TRBV11-1
TGTGCCAGCAGCTTCCTGCCCATTGGAGGGCCGGGCTCCTACAATGAGCAGTTCTTC	CASSFLPIGGPGSYNEQFF	NA	NA	TRBJ2-1	TRBV11-2
TGTGCCAGCAGCTTAGCCCAACCCCAAGAGGAGCTGTTTTTT	CASSLAQPQEELFF	NA	NA	TRBJ2-2	TRBV7-8
TGTGCCAGCACCCTCAAAGGTACCGGCACCGGGGAGCTGTTTTTT	CASTLKGTGTGELFF	NA	NA	TRBJ2-2	TRBV3-1/TRBV3-2
TGTGCCAGCAGCCGCGGACAGGGGGCAGATACGCAGTATTTT	CASSRGQGADTQYF	TRBD1	NA	TRBJ2-3	TRBV3-1/TRBV3-2
TGTGCCAGCAGCCGGGGACAGGGGGATGGCTACACCTTC	CASSRGQGDGYTF	TRBD1	few	TRBJ1-2	TRBV7-3
TGTGCCAGCAGTTACGAGGGCACCGGGGAGCTGTTTTTT	CASSYEGTGELFF	NA	NA	TRBJ2-2	TRBV6-5
TGTGCCAGCAGTTTATGGCTGGGGAGGGGAGATACGCAGTATTTT	CASSLWLGRGDTQYF	TRBD2	NA	TRBJ2-3	TRBV27
TGTGCCAGCAGCAAAACTAGCGGGGGGGCAGATACGCAGTATTTT	CASSKTSGGADTQYF	TRBD2	once	TRBJ2-3	TRBV5-4
TGCGCCAGCAGCTTGGACAGGAGCACAGATACGCAGTATTTT	CASSLDRSTDTQYF	NA	once	TRBJ2-3	TRBV5-1
TGCGCCAGCAGCCAAGGAACAGGGGCGGGCTCACCCCTCCACTTT	CASSQGTGAGSPLHF	TRBD1	NA	TRBJ1-6	TRBV4-3
TGTGCCAGCAACAGGGAGGCTGGGGCCAACGTCCTGACTTTC	CASNREAGANVLTF	NA	NA	TRBJ2-6	TRBV27